Shown below are 30 T cell receptor beta chains from a single sample sequenced in a study of shared clonotypes between healthy human individuals. Measured with immunoSEQ multiplex PCR; TCRdb has only the in-frame clones, and not every one. The data contain under 600,000 clones, almost 80% of them seen just once; the ten biggest clones take up approximately 12%. Sequencing input: PBMCs. These receptor sequences come from a woman in her thirties or forties in good health. Some clones in this sample may be carry-over from other donors' samples.

The rearrangement joins TRBV5-1 to TRBJ2-1; possibly TRBD1 for D (5 bases). This CDR3 is 13 amino acids long. Per germline, CDR1 SGHRS and CDR2 YFSETQ. Trimming took 6 bases from V and 8 from J, leaving 15 bases between them. For the CDR3, the DNA is TGCGCCAGCAATCGGCAGGGTGTGGATGAGCAGTTCTTC. Its translation: CASNRQGVDEQFF. Variable domain in full (rest from reference TRBV5-1 and TRBJ2-1): KAGVTQTPRYLIKTRGQQVTLSCSPISGHRSVSWYQQTPGQGLQFLFEYFSETQRNKGNFPGRFSGRQFSNSRSEMNVSTLELGDSALYLCASNRQGVDEQFFGPGTRLTVL.

The rearrangement joins TRBV2 to TRBJ1-2, with D maybe TRBD1 (5 bases). V shed 7 bases and J shed 0 bases, with 12 bases lying between them. CDR3 size: 14 residues. Germline CDR1 and CDR2: SNHLY and FYNNEI. The CDR3 sequence is CASNAGNPNYGYTF. DNA of the CDR3: TGTGCCAGCAACGCAGGGAATCCTAACTATGGCTACACCTTC.

The chain uses TRBV5-1 and TRBJ2-3; 9 bases are shared with TRBD2. This CDR3 spans 18 amino acids. Germline V gene data show CDR1 as SGHRS and CDR2 as YFSETQ. V shed 0 bases, J shed 5 bases, and the junction held 13 bases outside the gene matches. CDR3 amino acids: CASSLEWGASGTLDTQYF. CDR3 nucleotide sequence: TGCGCCAGCAGCTTGGAATGGGGGGCTAGCGGGACTCTAGATACGCAGTATTTT.

The chain combines TRBV7-3 with TRBJ2-5, with D perhaps TRBD1 or TRBD2 (7 bases each). The CDR3 runs to 17 residues. V lost 2 bases to trimming and J lost 2 bases, with 18 bases between them. Germline CDR1 SGHTA, CDR2 FQGTGA. The CDR3 reads CASSLRWQRDRQETQYF. The CDR3 region has the DNA TGTGCCAGCAGCTTACGATGGCAGCGGGACAGACAAGAGACCCAGTACTTC.

The chain employs TRBV6-4 and TRBJ2-3; 7 bases line up with TRBD2. The germline gives CDR1 MRHNA, CDR2 SNTAGT. The CDR3 is made up of 16 amino acids. Unmatched junction bases numbered 9, after V lost 5 bases and J lost 1 base. The CDR3 DNA reads TGTGCCAGCAGTCCGGGGGAGGGCCGGGGCACAGATACGCAGTATTTT. Its protein product is CASSPGEGRGTDTQYF.

The chain uses TRBV5-4 and TRBJ1-5, with unresolved D. The CDR3 length is 13 residues. V was pared by 2 bases and J by 7 bases, with 10 bases between. Germline CDR1 SGHNT, CDR2 YYREEE (reference sequence). The CDR3 DNA is TGTGCCAGCAGCTTATTCGGTGGGCAGCCCCAGCATTTT. Translation gives CASSLFGGQPQHF.

This chain uses TRBV30 with TRBJ2-1, with a weak D call TRBD2 (6 bases). Trimming stripped 1 base from V and 0 bases from J, with 16 bases between. The CDR3 totals 17 residues. Germline lookup yields CDR1 GTSNPN and CDR2 SVGIG (reference sequence). CDR3 nucleotides: TGTGCCTGGAGTGCCAGGAGGGGTAAGAGCTCCTACAATGAGCAGTTCTTC. As protein: CAWSARRGKSSYNEQFF.

Comments on this clone: Other DNA sequences of this sample code for an identical CDR3. CDR3 loop: CASSLRGTEAFF. The CDR3 DNA reads as TGTGCCAGCAGTTTACGGGGAACTGAAGCTTTCTTT. This chain links TRBV28 with TRBJ1-1; D gene uncertain. The CDR3 extends over 12 amino acids. The V gene's germline CDR1 is MDHEN and CDR2 SYDVKM. Trimming left V 2 bases short and J 5 bases short, with 6 bases between.

The rearrangement uses TRBV9 and TRBJ2-2, with 8 bases fitting TRBD2. V gave up 0 bases and J gave up 4 bases; unmatched junction bases: 5. The CDR3 contains 16 residues. CDR1 and CDR2 (germline): SGDLS, YYNGEE. The CDR3 loop reads CASSVAASGGTGELFF. CDR3 nucleotides: TGTGCCAGCAGCGTAGCGGCCAGCGGGGGCACCGGGGAGCTGTTTTTT.

In nucleotides, the CDR3 is TGCGCCAGCAGCTTGGCCCGGGACCGGTGGGGAGATACGCAGTATTTT. Encoded protein: CASSLARDRWGDTQYF. The V call is TRBV5-1, the J call TRBJ2-3; either TRBD1 or TRBD2 may supply D (5 bases each). This CDR3 is built from 16 residues. The germline V gene has CDR1 SGHRS and CDR2 YFSETQ. Trimming took 0 bases from V and 5 from J, leaving 16 bases between them.

The genes are TRBV27 and TRBJ2-1, with D possibly matching TRBD2 (5 bases). V gave up 1 base and J gave up 1 base, with 14 bases separating them. Germline V gene data show CDR1 as MNHEY and CDR2 as SMNVEV (reference sequence). CDR3 length equals 17 residues. The CDR3 loop reads CASSLLSGAGSYNEQFF. CDR3 in DNA: TGTGCCAGCAGTTTATTAAGCGGAGCAGGATCCTACAATGAGCAGTTCTTC.

The rearrangement joins TRBV5-1 to TRBJ1-3; TRBD1 is a possible D gene (5 bases). The CDR3 is made up of 16 amino acids. Per germline, CDR1 SGHRS and CDR2 YFSETQ. With 3 bases removed from V and 0 bases from J, the gap between germline ends came to 13 bases. DNA for the CDR3: TGCGCCAGCAGCTCACTCGACGGGGCCTCTGGAAACACCATATATTTT. Its translation: CASSSLDGASGNTIYF.

This clone was recorded a few times. The rearrangement joins TRBV4-1 to TRBJ1-2; D perhaps matches TRBD1 (5 bases). CDR1 is MGHRA, CDR2 YSYEKL, per germline. The CDR3 runs 15 residues. Trimming shortened V by 2 bases and J by 1 base, and 11 bases separated the two germline ends. The CDR3 is CASSQTGTLNYGYTF. The DNA of the CDR3 is TGCGCCAGCAGCCAAACCGGGACCCTTAACTATGGCTACACCTTC.

The rearrangement joins TRBV28 to TRBJ2-6; D perhaps matches TRBD1 (6 bases). The CDR3 totals 14 residues. CDR1 is MDHEN, CDR2 SYDVKM, per germline. V shed 7 bases and J shed 0 bases, with 7 bases lying between them. This chain's CDR3 is CASKGGSGANVLTF. In DNA, the CDR3 is TGTGCCAGCAAAGGGGGCTCTGGGGCCAACGTCCTGACTTTC.

The CDR3 protein is CSAGNQPQHF. The CDR3 DNA sequence: TGCAGTGCTGGGAATCAGCCCCAGCATTTT. The rearrangement links TRBV20-1 to TRBJ1-5; no reliable D call. Germline lookup yields CDR1 DFQATT and CDR2 SNEGSKA (reference sequence). The V and J ends lost 5 bases and 4 bases respectively, with 3 bases between them. The CDR3 is 10 amino acids.

The chain has TRBV18 and TRBJ2-3, with 8 nucleotides matching TRBD2. Germline lookup yields CDR1 KGHSH and CDR2 LQKENI. V trimming: 3 bases; J trimming: 4 bases; junction bases outside the gene matches: 9. CDR3 length: 16 residues. CDR3 residues: CASSPIAGWSADTQYF. The CDR3 region has the DNA TGTGCCAGCTCACCGATAGCGGGGTGGAGCGCAGATACGCAGTATTTT.

The chain combines TRBV2 with TRBJ2-5; 8 bases are shared with TRBD1. This CDR3 region has 17 residues. The V and J ends lost 2 bases and 9 bases, in that order; junction bases with no gene match: 17. Germline V lookup: CDR1 SNHLY, CDR2 FYNNEI. The CDR3 region is CASSESPGAGGPLAQYF. The CDR3 DNA is TGTGCCAGCAGTGAAAGCCCCGGCGCAGGGGGCCCTCTGGCCCAGTACTTC.

This chain links TRBV25-1 with TRBJ2-5, with TRBD1 matching over 8 bases. Germline assignment: CDR1 MGHDK and CDR2 SYGVNS. V shed 3 bases and J 7 bases; nucleotides not matched to a gene: 13. The length of the CDR3 is 16 residues. CDR3 in amino acids: CASSDFGDRTMGTQYF. The CDR3 DNA is TGTGCCAGCAGTGATTTCGGGGACAGGACGATGGGGACCCAGTACTTC.

The chain carries TRBV5-1 and TRBJ1-1; TRBD1 matches at 9 bases. From germline, CDR1 is SGHRS and CDR2 YFSETQ. The CDR3 runs 15 residues. Trimming at V came to 1 base and at J to 5 bases, leaving 6 bases not matched to a gene. As DNA, the CDR3 is TGCGCCAGCAGCTTGATGGGACAGGGAGAAACTGAAGCTTTCTTT. As protein: CASSLMGQGETEAFF.

The V gene is TRBV28, the J gene TRBJ2-5; D uncertain. With 8 bases removed from V and 5 bases from J, the gap between germline ends came to 15 bases. The CDR3 sequence is 13 residues long. Germline assignment: CDR1 MDHEN and CDR2 SYDVKM. CDR3 residues: CASVAQSLETQYF. DNA of the CDR3: TGTGCCAGCGTGGCCCAATCGTTGGAGACCCAGTACTTC. The whole variable domain, filled in from reference TRBV28 and TRBJ2-5, reads DVKVTQSSRYLVKRTGEKVFLECVQDMDHENMFWYRQDPGLGLRLIYFSYDVKMKEKGDIPEGYSVSREKKERFSLILESASTNQTSMYLCASVAQSLETQYFGPGTRLLVL.

The chain has TRBV12-5 and TRBJ2-3; 14 bases map to TRBD2. The CDR3 totals 20 residues. The V gene end was trimmed by 4 bases and the J gene end by 1 base; junction bases not matched to a gene: 13. Germline V gives CDR1 LGHNT, CDR2 FRNRAP. The CDR3 is CASGSSAGLAGGRGTDTQYF. The CDR3 nucleotides are TGTGCTAGTGGTTCCTCCGCCGGACTAGCGGGAGGTCGTGGCACAGATACGCAGTATTTT.

The V call is TRBV28, the J call TRBJ2-7; 7 bases are shared with TRBD1. The CDR3 runs to 14 residues. CDR1 and CDR2 (germline): MDHEN, SYDVKM. Trimming cost V 5 bases and J 5 bases; bases outside gene matches: 9. CDR3 protein: CASSPSTGLDEQYF. The CDR3 DNA reads TGTGCCAGCAGTCCCTCGACAGGGTTAGACGAGCAGTACTTC.

The chain links TRBV7-2 to TRBJ2-7, with 7 bases lining up with TRBD1. This CDR3 has 14 amino acids. The J segment lost 4 bases and the V segment lost 5 bases, leaving 8 bases of the junction unmatched. CDR1 and CDR2 from the germline V gene are SGHTA and FQGNSA. The CDR3 sequence: CASSPIRGQYEQYF. CDR3 sequence (DNA): TGTGCCAGCAGCCCAATAAGGGGACAGTACGAGCAGTACTTC.

This clone was seen once. Other DNA sequences within the sample encode an identical CDR3. The rearrangement links TRBV2 to TRBJ2-1; 10 bases fit TRBD1. The CDR3 length is 15 residues. CDR1 is SNHLY, CDR2 FYNNEI, per germline. Germline trimming cut 3 bases from V and 2 bases from J; bases unmatched to any gene: 1. This CDR3 is CASSEDRGTYNEQFF. The CDR3 DNA is TGTGCCAGCAGTGAGGACAGGGGGACCTACAATGAGCAGTTCTTC.

This clone was counted once. The chain has TRBV6-4 and TRBJ2-1; D gene unclear. This CDR3 contains 14 residues. Germline V lookup: CDR1 MRHNA, CDR2 SNTAGT. V dropped 10 bases and J dropped 3 bases, with 16 bases sitting between them. Here the CDR3 reads CATSPGRSYNEQFF. The CDR3 DNA sequence: TGTGCCACCTCCCCGGGCCGGAGCTACAATGAGCAGTTCTTC.

This clone was detected a few times. The chain combines TRBV5-1 with TRBJ2-1, with 13 bases aligning to TRBD2. CDR1 is SGHRS, CDR2 YFSETQ, per germline. The V gene end was trimmed by 6 bases and the J gene end by 9 bases; junction bases not matched to a gene: 9. This CDR3 has 15 amino acids. DNA of the CDR3: TGCGCCAGCACCCCGGTACTAGCGGGAGGGACTGAGCAGTTCTTC. This sequence encodes CASTPVLAGGTEQFF.

This clone was detected many times. This chain links TRBV11-2 with TRBJ2-7; D gene unclear. The CDR3 is made up of 15 amino acids. Germline CDR1 SGHAT, CDR2 FQNNGV. Trimming removed 5 bases at V and 3 bases at J, with 17 bases between. The CDR3 nucleotides read TGTGCCAGCAGCAATAGGGTGTCCGGGCACTACGAGCAGTACTTC. Protein: CASSNRVSGHYEQYF.

The chain combines TRBV2 with TRBJ2-7, with TRBD1 as a possible D gene (6 bases). Trimming pared 6 bases from V and 0 bases from J, leaving 12 bases between. This CDR3 has 14 residues. The germline V gene has CDR1 SNHLY and CDR2 FYNNEI. The CDR3 is CASRARDNSYEQYF. Here the CDR3 DNA reads TGTGCCAGCAGGGCTCGGGACAACTCCTACGAGCAGTACTTC. The variable domain in full, with the rest retrieved from reference TRBV2 and TRBJ2-7, is EPEVTQTPSHQVTQMGQEVILRCVPISNHLYFYWYRQILGQKVEFLVSFYNNEISEKSEIFDDQFSVERPDGSNFTLKIRSTKLEDSAMYFCASRARDNSYEQYFGPGTRLTVT.

This clone was seen repeatedly, ten times or more. Here the CDR3 reads CASRPYTGELFF. In DNA form, the CDR3 reads TGTGCCAGCAGGCCCTACACCGGGGAGCTGTTTTTT. The chain links TRBV2 to TRBJ2-2; D not resolved. Germline V gene sequence: CDR1 SNHLY, CDR2 FYNNEI. Trimming pared 6 bases from V and 3 bases from J, leaving 5 bases between. The CDR3 length is 12 residues.

This clone was detected only a few times. The V call is TRBV2, the J call TRBJ1-5; no definite D call. The CDR3 spans 14 residues. V was pared by 2 bases and J by 6 bases, with 11 bases between. Germline-derived CDR1 and CDR2 are SNHLY and FYNNEI. The CDR3: CASSEQSYGQPQHF. DNA for the CDR3: TGTGCCAGCAGTGAACAGTCTTATGGTCAGCCCCAGCATTTT.